This T cell receptor beta chain came from a study of blood T cell repertoires in COVID-19. Across the whole study: T cells, B-cell-depleted T cells, or PBMCs supplied cDNA or gDNA.

Participants were aged about 18 to 100 years from around 26 US areas. The V and J ends lost 5 bases and 2 bases respectively, with 13 bases between them. Germline CDR1 SGHTA, CDR2 FQGNSA. The CDR3 runs to 14 residues. The data were produced by immunoSEQ multiplex PCR, yet TCRdb's version contains in-frame clones alone and is incomplete. In the table there are approximately 250,000 clones, approximately 85% of which are singletons. The V and J genes are TRBV7-2 and TRBJ2-7; TRBD1 is a possible D gene (5 bases). This TCR derives from a woman aged 50 to 60 with acute COVID-19. Source material: PBMCs or T cells enriched from blood (not recorded which). The CDR3 DNA reads as TGTGCCAGCAGCGCGGACATGGTGGCCTACGAGCAGTACTTC. It encodes CASSADMVAYEQYF.